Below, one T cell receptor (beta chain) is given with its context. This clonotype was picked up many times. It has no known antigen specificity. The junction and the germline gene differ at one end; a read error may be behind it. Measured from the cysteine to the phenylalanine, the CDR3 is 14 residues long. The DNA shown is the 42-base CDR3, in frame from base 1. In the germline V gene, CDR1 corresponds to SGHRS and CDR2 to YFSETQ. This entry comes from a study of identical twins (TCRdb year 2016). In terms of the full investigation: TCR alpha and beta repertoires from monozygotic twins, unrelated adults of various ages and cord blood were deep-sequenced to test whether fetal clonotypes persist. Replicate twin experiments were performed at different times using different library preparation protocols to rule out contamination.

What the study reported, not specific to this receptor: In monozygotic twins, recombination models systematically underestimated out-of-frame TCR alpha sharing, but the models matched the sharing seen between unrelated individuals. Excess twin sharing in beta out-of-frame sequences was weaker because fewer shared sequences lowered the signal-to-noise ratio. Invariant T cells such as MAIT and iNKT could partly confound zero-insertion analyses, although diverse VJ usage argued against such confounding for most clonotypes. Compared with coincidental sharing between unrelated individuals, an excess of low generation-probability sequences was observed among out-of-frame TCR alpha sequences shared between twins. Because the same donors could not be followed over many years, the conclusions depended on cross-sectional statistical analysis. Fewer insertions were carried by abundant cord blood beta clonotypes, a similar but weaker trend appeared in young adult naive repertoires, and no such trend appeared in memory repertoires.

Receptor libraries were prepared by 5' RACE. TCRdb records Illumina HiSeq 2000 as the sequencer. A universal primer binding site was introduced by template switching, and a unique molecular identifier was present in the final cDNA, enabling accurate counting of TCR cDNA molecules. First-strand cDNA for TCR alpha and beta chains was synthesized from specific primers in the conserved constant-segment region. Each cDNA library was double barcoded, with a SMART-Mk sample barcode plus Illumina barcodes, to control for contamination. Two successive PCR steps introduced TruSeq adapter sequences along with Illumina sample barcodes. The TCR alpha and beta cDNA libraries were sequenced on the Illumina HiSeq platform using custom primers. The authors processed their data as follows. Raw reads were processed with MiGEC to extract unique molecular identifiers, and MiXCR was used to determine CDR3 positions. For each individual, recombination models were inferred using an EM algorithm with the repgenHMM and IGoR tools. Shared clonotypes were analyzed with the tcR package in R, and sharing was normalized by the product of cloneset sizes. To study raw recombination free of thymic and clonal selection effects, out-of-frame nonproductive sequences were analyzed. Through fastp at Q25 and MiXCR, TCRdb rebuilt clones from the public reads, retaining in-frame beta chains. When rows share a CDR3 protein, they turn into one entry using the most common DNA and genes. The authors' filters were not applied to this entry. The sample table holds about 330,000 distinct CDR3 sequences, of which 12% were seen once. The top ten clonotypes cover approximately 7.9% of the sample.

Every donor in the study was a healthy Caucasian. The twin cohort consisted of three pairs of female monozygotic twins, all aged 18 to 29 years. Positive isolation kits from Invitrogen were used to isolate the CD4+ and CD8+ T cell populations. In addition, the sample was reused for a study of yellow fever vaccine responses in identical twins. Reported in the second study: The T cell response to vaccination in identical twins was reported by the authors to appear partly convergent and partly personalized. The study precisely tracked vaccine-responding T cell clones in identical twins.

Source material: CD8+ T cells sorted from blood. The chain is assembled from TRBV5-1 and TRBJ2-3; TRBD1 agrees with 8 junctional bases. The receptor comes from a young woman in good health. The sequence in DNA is TGCGCCAGCAGGTTGGACAGGGAAGGAGATACGCAGTATTTT. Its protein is CASRLDREGDTQYF.